These 27 T cell receptor beta chains came from one sample sequenced in a study of a mutant IDH1 vaccine in newly diagnosed glioma. Stated time point: week 5, during vaccination. It was 300 ug of mutant IDH1 20-mer peptide that made up each vaccine dose, given with topical imiquimod. Produced via immunoSEQ multiplex PCR; TCRdb's table is partial and in-frame only. The table lists under 70,000 clones, about 86% of them singletons. Antigens of these TCRs are unknown. Here the sequenced sample was PBMCs, taken from a glioma patient whose treatment included an IDH1 peptide vaccine. Receptors were obtained from a woman in her forties or fifties with glioma.

There are a few counts of this clone. The V call is TRBV7-9, the J call TRBJ1-1; tentatively, D is TRBD1 (5 bases). V gave up 5 bases and J gave up 6 bases, with 13 bases separating them. The CDR3 is 13 residues long. CDR1 is SEHNR, CDR2 FQNEAQ, per germline (reference sequence). The chain's CDR3 is CASSPLGGAEAFF. In DNA form, the CDR3 reads TGTGCCAGCAGCCCTCTGGGGGGGGCTGAAGCTTTCTTT.

This clone was seen a handful of times. The V call is TRBV6-6, the J call TRBJ1-1; 7 positions agree with TRBD1. CDR1 is MNHNY and CDR2 is SVGAGI in the germline V gene (reference sequence). This CDR3 spans 13 amino acids. J lost 7 bases, V lost 8 bases, and 10 bases had no gene match. The CDR3 spells CASLVVGDSEAFF. The CDR3 nucleotides are TGTGCCAGCCTGGTTGTAGGGGACAGTGAAGCTTTCTTT.

This clone was detected only a few times. The chain carries TRBV2 and TRBJ1-2, with 8 bases lining up with TRBD1. CDR1 is SNHLY, CDR2 FYNNEI, per germline. CDR3 length: 14 amino acids. The trim removed 5 bases at V and 7 bases at J, leaving 9 bases unmatched. The CDR3 loop reads CASSYRGSRGGYTF. DNA of the CDR3: TGTGCCAGCAGTTACAGGGGGAGTCGTGGTGGCTACACCTTC.

This clone has just one count. The chain carries TRBV19 and TRBJ2-5; no clear D gene. Germline lookup yields CDR1 LNHDA and CDR2 SQIVND (reference sequence). V lost 3 bases to trimming and J lost 1 base, with 12 bases between them. The CDR3 is 15 amino acids. The CDR3 DNA reads as TGTGCCAGTAGTATCTATCCGTCTAGCCAAGAGACCCAGTACTTC. It is translated as CASSIYPSSQETQYF.

This clone turned up a few times. The V call is TRBV6-5, the J call TRBJ1-2; a possible D gene is TRBD1 (5 bases). V was cut by 8 bases and J by 5 bases, with 9 bases left in between. Germline V gene sequence: CDR1 MNHEY, CDR2 SVGAGI. There are 11 residues in the CDR3. The CDR3 nucleotides are TGTGCCAGCGGGGGGGGTTATGGCTACACCTTC. Translating it yields CASGGGYGYTF.

A few counts support this clone. This chain joins TRBV6-6 and TRBJ1-1; no clear D gene. The germline V and J ends were trimmed by 5 bases and 1 base, with 11 bases remaining between them. This CDR3 is built from 14 residues. Germline CDR1 MNHNY, CDR2 SVGAGI (reference sequence). The DNA for the CDR3 is TGTGCCAGCAGTAAGCGGACGGAGAACACTGAAGCTTTCTTT. Its translation: CASSKRTENTEAFF.

The rearrangement joins TRBV10-3 to TRBJ2-7; tentatively, D is TRBD2 (6 bases). Trimming left V 0 bases short and J 4 bases short, with 7 bases between. There are 13 residues in the CDR3. Germline V gene data show CDR1 as ENHRY and CDR2 as SYGVKD. CDR3 amino acids: CAISESGGYEQYF. For the CDR3, the DNA is TGTGCCATCAGTGAGTCCGGGGGATACGAGCAGTACTTC.

The chain recombines TRBV5-1 with TRBJ1-2, with 10 bases that match TRBD1. The CDR3 covers 14 residues. Trimming cost V 4 bases and J 7 bases; bases outside gene matches: 7. Germline CDR1 SGHRS, CDR2 YFSETQ. The CDR3: CASSPSGQGSGYTF. CDR3 DNA: TGCGCCAGCAGCCCCTCGGGACAGGGGAGTGGCTACACCTTC. Full variable domain (rest looked up from reference TRBV5-1 and TRBJ1-2): KAGVTQTPRYLIKTRGQQVTLSCSPISGHRSVSWYQQTPGQGLQFLFEYFSETQRNKGNFPGRFSGRQFSNSRSEMNVSTLELGDSALYLCASSPSGQGSGYTFGSGTRLTVV.

The chain has TRBV7-2 and TRBJ1-1; TRBD1 might be the D (5 bases). V was cut by 6 bases and J by 11 bases, with 22 bases left in between. Germline loops: CDR1 SGHTA, CDR2 FQGNSA. The CDR3 runs 14 residues. Here the CDR3 DNA reads TGTGCCAGCAGGTTAACGGGGGGTTCCATGGGTGCTTTCTTT. It encodes CASRLTGGSMGAFF.

The V gene is TRBV19, the J gene TRBJ1-6; tentative D call: TRBD1 (5 bases). Germline V lookup: CDR1 LNHDA, CDR2 SQIVND (reference sequence). This CDR3 region has 17 residues. Trimming pared 5 bases from V and 9 bases from J, leaving 23 bases between. CDR3 amino acids: CASSGRDRGYQASPLHF. The CDR3 coding sequence is TGTGCCAGTAGTGGCCGGGACCGAGGATACCAGGCTTCACCCCTCCACTTT.

This chain joins TRBV5-4 and TRBJ1-5; D uncertain. V shed 0 bases and J shed 6 bases, with 4 bases lying between them. Germline CDR1 SGHNT, CDR2 YYREEE (reference sequence). The CDR3 is 12 amino acids. CDR3 nucleotides: TGTGCCAGCAGCTTGGATTCTCAGCCCCAGCATTTT. Its protein is CASSLDSQPQHF.

This chain uses TRBV5-1 with TRBJ1-1; D might be TRBD1 (5 bases). The CDR3 sequence is 16 residues long. Germline CDR1 SGHRS, CDR2 YFSETQ. Trimming took 5 bases from V and 1 from J, leaving 18 bases between them. In DNA form, the CDR3 reads TGCGCCAGCAGTGGAACTAGGCAGGGCAGGAACACTGAAGCTTTCTTT. Protein sequence: CASSGTRQGRNTEAFF.

The chain couples TRBV11-2 to TRBJ1-1; unclear D gene. Germline V lookup: CDR1 SGHAT, CDR2 FQNNGV. Trimming stripped 6 bases from V and 2 bases from J, with 16 bases between. This CDR3 contains 15 residues. The CDR3 bases are TGTGCCAGCAGTTCCTCGCCAGACTTAAACACTGAAGCTTTCTTT. Its translation: CASSSSPDLNTEAFF. Full variable domain (rest looked up from reference TRBV11-2 and TRBJ1-1): EAGVAQSPRYKIIEKRQSVAFWCNPISGHATLYWYQQILGQGPKLLIQFQNNGVVDDSQLPKDRFSAERLKGVDSTLKIQPAKLEDSAVYLCASSSSPDLNTEAFFGQGTRLTVV.

This clone has more than one count but fewer than ten. The chain uses TRBV18 and TRBJ1-1; D gene uncertain. V lost 3 bases, J lost 7 bases, and 12 bases lay in between. In germline, CDR1 is KGHSH, CDR2 LQKENI. The CDR3 spans 13 residues. CDR3 bases: TGTGCCAGCTCACCTCAACGCTTCGTTGAAGCTTTCTTT. The encoded protein is CASSPQRFVEAFF. The complete variable domain, with remaining parts taken from reference TRBV18 and TRBJ1-1, reads NAGVMQNPRHLVRRRGQEARLRCSPMKGHSHVYWYRQLPEEGLKFMVYLQKENIIDESGMPKERFSAEFPKEGPSILRIQQVVRGDSAAYFCASSPQRFVEAFFGQGTRLTVV.

The chain carries TRBV7-2 and TRBJ1-4, with 7 positions matching TRBD1. The CDR3 is 14 residues long. The germline V gene encodes CDR1 SGHTA and CDR2 FQGNSA. Trimming at V came to 4 bases and at J to 5 bases, leaving 4 bases not matched to a gene. The DNA of the CDR3 is TGTGCCAGCAGCTATGGGACAGAGAATGAAAAACTGTTTTTT. Translation gives CASSYGTENEKLFF.

As regards this clone: It is unclear where the CDR3 begins or ends on the DNA, so no DNA is shown, and the CDR3 is as TCRdb lists it. This chain connects TRBV6-5 to TRBJ1-1; TRBD1, the table's D call, lacks a check against the DNA. Inclusive of both ends, the CDR3 amounts to 12 amino acids. Germline loops: CDR1 MNHEY, CDR2 SVGAGI. The CDR3 here is CASSFGQGSPFF.

V and J are TRBV4-1 and TRBJ2-1, with D tentatively TRBD1 (6 bases). Deletions cut 5 bases from V and 5 bases from J, with 16 bases between. Germline V gene data show CDR1 as MGHRA and CDR2 as YSYEKL. This CDR3 is built from 15 residues. CDR3 DNA sequence: TGCGCCAGCAGCTGGGGCAGGGGCCGGAACAATGAGCAGTTCTTC. This translates into CASSWGRGRNNEQFF.

This sequence joins TRBV27 and TRBJ1-2; D is possibly TRBD1 (6 bases). Germline V gene data show CDR1 as MNHEY and CDR2 as SMNVEV (reference sequence). The V gene lost 5 bases and the J gene lost 8 bases, with 18 bases spanning the gap. The CDR3 covers 14 residues. CDR3 region: CASSPRGGGGGYTF. CDR3 bases: TGTGCCAGCAGTCCCCGGGGGGGCGGAGGCGGCTACACCTTC.

The V and J genes are TRBV6-1 and TRBJ2-7; D unclear. In germline, CDR1 is MNHNS, CDR2 SASEGT. CDR3 size: 12 residues. Trimming removed 3 bases at V and 2 bases at J, with 5 bases between. CDR3 protein: CASSESTYEQYF. CDR3 nucleotide sequence: TGTGCCAGCAGTGAGTCTACCTACGAGCAGTACTTC.

The chain combines TRBV11-2 with TRBJ2-7; weak D call: TRBD2 (5 bases). In germline, CDR1 is SGHAT, CDR2 FQNNGV. This CDR3 region has 14 residues. Trimming removed 4 bases at V and 3 bases at J, with 13 bases between. Written as DNA, the CDR3 is TGTGCCAGCAGCTGGTCCGGAGACTACTACGAGCAGTACTTC. Protein sequence: CASSWSGDYYEQYF.

The chain links TRBV18 to TRBJ2-6, with 8 nucleotides matching TRBD1. From germline, CDR1 is KGHSH and CDR2 LQKENI. The CDR3 is 17 residues long. V lost 2 bases to trimming and J lost 0 bases; unmatched junction nucleotides: 3. The CDR3 loop is CASSPGTGSSGANVLTF. Written as DNA, the CDR3 is TGTGCCAGCTCACCAGGGACAGGTAGCTCTGGGGCCAACGTCCTGACTTTC.

V usage is TRBV14 and J usage is TRBJ2-6; D is ambiguous. The CDR3 consists of 14 residues. Looked up from germline, CDR1 is SGHDN and CDR2 is FVKESK. Trimming cost V 6 bases and J 2 bases, with 8 bases left between them. Written as DNA, the CDR3 is TGTGCCAGCAGTCTAGGGACTGGGGCCAACGTCCTGACTTTC. It yields the protein CASSLGTGANVLTF.

The J gene is TRBJ1-3, the V gene TRBV5-1; TRBD1 is a possible D gene (5 bases). CDR1 is SGHRS, CDR2 YFSETQ, per germline. V lost 0 bases and J lost 8, with 9 bases in between. The CDR3 consists of 13 residues. The CDR3, as DNA: TGCGCCAGCAGCTTGGGAGGGGTCGACACCATATATTTT. Translating it yields CASSLGGVDTIYF.

This clone was recorded once. The gene calls are TRBV6-6 and TRBJ2-3; 7 bases match TRBD1. The CDR3 contains 15 residues. The trim removed 6 bases at V and 2 bases at J, leaving 8 bases unmatched. CDR1 and CDR2 from the germline V gene are MNHNY and SVGAGI (reference sequence). The CDR3 loop is CASSDRDSATDTQYF. The CDR3 DNA follows: TGTGCCAGCAGCGACCGGGACAGCGCCACAGATACGCAGTATTTT.

The chain combines TRBV10-3 with TRBJ1-2, with TRBD1 matching 8 bases. From germline, CDR1 is ENHRY and CDR2 SYGVKD. With 10 bases clipped from V and 2 bases from J, the junction kept 6 bases outside the gene matches. This CDR3 comprises 13 residues. The CDR3 DNA sequence: TGTGCCACCTTACGGACAGGGAACTATGGCTACACCTTC. The encoded protein is CATLRTGNYGYTF.

The rearrangement links TRBV29-1 to TRBJ1-2; unclear D gene. The CDR3 runs to 11 residues. The V end was cut by 7 bases, the J end by 8 bases, with 14 bases between. From germline, CDR1 is SQVTM and CDR2 ANQGSEA. CDR3 loop: CSADPQGGYTF. The CDR3 DNA reads TGCAGCGCGGACCCTCAAGGGGGCTACACCTTC.

The chain joins TRBV7-6 to TRBJ1-1; D is undetermined. Germline CDR1 and CDR2: SGHVS and FNYEAQ. This CDR3 comprises 15 residues. V lost 0 bases and J lost 4, with 12 bases in between. The CDR3 region has the DNA TGTGCCAGCAGCTTAGCTGGTGGAGGGCCCACTGAAGCTTTCTTT. It is translated as CASSLAGGGPTEAFF.